This is a list of T cell receptor beta chains from one sample in a study of read filtering for tumor transcriptome and immune sequencing. From the reads, TCRdb called clonotypes with MiXCR, one entry per CDR3 protein. There are more than 70,000 distinct CDR3 sequences in the sample; roughly a fifth occur only once, and more than 9.5% lies in the top ten. Sequencing was performed on a population of CD138-negative cells sorted from bone marrow. The receptors come from a donor aged 40 or older with multiple myeloma. CDR3s include the opening cysteine and the closing phenylalanine or tryptophan. The order of the fields is V gene, clone size, J gene, D gene, CDR3 protein, CDR3 DNA. The D gene is left open where the match is weak. Not all rows give a size; the values are once, few, many and, for expanded clones, a class.

TRBV25-1	-	TRBJ2-7	-	CATSWGGALTEQYF	TGTGCCACCTCGTGGGGGGGGGCCTTAACCGAGCAGTACTTC
TRBV4-1	many	TRBJ2-5	-	CASSSGGGARARETQYF	TGCGCCAGCAGCTCCGGAGGAGGGGCGAGGGCCAGGGAGACCCAGTACTTC
TRBV2	-	TRBJ1-1	-	CASSPAGSTEAFF	TGTGCCAGTTCGCCCGCAGGGAGCACTGAAGCTTTCTTT
TRBV4-1	many	TRBJ2-2	-	CASSHKTANTGELFF	TGCGCCAGCAGCCACAAAACAGCGAACACCGGGGAGCTGTTTTTT
TRBV5-1	few	TRBJ2-7	-	CASSSDRYEQYF	TGCGCCAGCAGCTCCGACAGGTACGAGCAGTACTTC
TRBV6-5	many	TRBJ2-3	-	CASRGSPDTQYF	TGTGCCAGCAGAGGGTCCCCAGATACGCAGTATTTT
TRBV5-1	many	TRBJ1-1	-	CASSGGHFMNTEAFF	TGCGCCAGCAGCGGAGGACATTTCATGAACACTGAAGCTTTCTTT
TRBV28	few	TRBJ2-2	-	CASSLTGIYTGELFF	TGTGCCAGCAGTTTAACCGGGATCTACACCGGGGAGCTGTTTTTT
TRBV7-2	many	TRBJ2-1	-	CASSPRSSYNEQFF	TGTGCCAGCAGCCCACGCAGCTCCTACAATGAGCAGTTCTTC
TRBV7-9	-	TRBJ2-7	-	CASSRGTIYEQYF	TGTGCCAGCAGCCGCGGGACGATCTACGAGCAGTACTTC
TRBV20-1	-	TRBJ1-5	-	CSARTKQGWGGTDSNQPQHF	TGCAGTGCTAGGACTAAACAGGGCTGGGGCGGTACAGATAGCAATCAGCCCCAGCATTTT
TRBV20-1	once	TRBJ1-2	-	CSATGQNYGHTF	TGCAGTGCTACAGGACAGAACTATGGCCACACCTTC
TRBV11-2	many	TRBJ2-2	TRBD1	CASSLRDRVDTGELFF	TGTGCCAGCAGCTTACGGGACAGGGTAGACACCGGGGAGCTGTTTTTT
TRBV5-1	many	TRBJ2-7	-	CASSLEKGEQYF	TGCGCCAGCAGCTTGGAGAAAGGCGAGCAGTACTTC
TRBV7-9	many	TRBJ1-4	-	CASSSGAGNEKLFF	TGTGCCAGCAGCTCAGGGGCGGGCAATGAAAAACTGTTTTTT
TRBV20-1	many	TRBJ1-1	-	CSAISRAVGSEAFF	TGCAGTGCCATTAGTAGGGCAGTCGGTTCTGAAGCTTTCTTT
TRBV25-1	many	TRBJ1-1	-	CASARELNTEAFF	TGTGCCAGCGCTCGGGAGTTGAACACTGAAGCTTTCTTT
TRBV27	-	TRBJ1-4	-	CASSRRREYATNEKLFF	TGTGCCAGCAGTCGCCGCCGGGAGTATGCAACTAATGAAAAACTGTTTTTT
TRBV30	-	TRBJ1-5	-	CAWSVGENQPQHF	TGTGCCTGGAGTGTCGGGGAAAATCAGCCCCAGCATTTT
TRBV5-6	-	TRBJ2-6	TRBD1	CASSTRDRGNGANVLTF	TGTGCCAGCAGCACCCGGGACAGGGGTAATGGGGCCAACGTCCTGACTTTC
TRBV2	many	TRBJ2-1	-	CASSEGVYNEQFF	TGTGCCAGCAGTGAAGGGGTTTACAATGAGCAGTTCTTC
TRBV11-2	many	TRBJ1-1	-	CASSLGGTNTEAFF	TGTGCCAGCAGCCTCGGCGGGACAAACACTGAAGCTTTCTTT
TRBV20-1	many	TRBJ2-7	-	CSARGGWGLGEQYF	TGCAGTGCTAGAGGTGGGTGGGGCCTCGGCGAGCAGTACTTC
TRBV7-2	-	TRBJ2-3	-	CASSLRAGARDTQYF	TGTGCCAGCAGCTTACGGGCGGGGGCAAGAGATACGCAGTATTTT
TRBV7-9	-	TRBJ2-1	-	CASGLDGQPYNEQFF	TGTGCCAGCGGCCTAGACGGACAGCCCTACAATGAGCAGTTCTTC
TRBV28	few	TRBJ1-3	-	CASRDTGNTIYF	TGTGCCAGCAGGGATACAGGAAACACCATATATTTT
TRBV28	many	TRBJ2-1	-	CASSVGRTGSYNEQFF	TGTGCCAGCAGTGTAGGGAGGACGGGGTCCTACAATGAGCAGTTCTTC
TRBV7-9	many	TRBJ1-1	TRBD1	CASSPPGTGINTEAFF	TGTGCCAGCAGCCCCCCCGGGACAGGGATAAACACTGAAGCTTTCTTT
TRBV12-3/TRBV12-4	many	TRBJ1-6	-	CASSYAGSYNSPLHF	TGTGCCAGCAGTTACGCGGGGTCGTATAATTCACCCCTCCACTTT
TRBV29-1	many	TRBJ2-7	-	CSVGTSSSYEQYF	TGCAGCGTCGGGACATCAAGCTCCTACGAGCAGTACTTC
TRBV20-1	many	TRBJ2-1	TRBD2	CSARVPSGGHNEQFF	TGCAGTGCTAGAGTCCCTAGCGGGGGACACAATGAGCAGTTCTTC
TRBV6-5	-	TRBJ1-1	-	CASSYVGANTEAFF	TGTGCCAGCAGTTACGTGGGGGCGAACACTGAAGCTTTCTTT
TRBV3-1	many	TRBJ2-2	TRBD2	CASSQVGVAGNTGELFF	TGTGCCAGCAGCCAAGTAGGAGTAGCGGGGAACACCGGGGAGCTGTTTTTT
TRBV28	-	TRBJ2-1	-	CVSSLRQGLYNEQFF	TGTGTCAGCAGTCTGCGGCAGGGGCTTTACAATGAGCAGTTCTTC
TRBV6-5	many	TRBJ1-1	-	CASIGQGTLMNTEAFF	TGTGCCAGCATAGGTCAGGGGACCTTAATGAACACTGAAGCTTTCTTT
TRBV5-1	few	TRBJ2-5	TRBD1	CASTGTDFWTQYF	TGCGCCAGCACTGGGACAGACTTTTGGACCCAGTACTTC
TRBV12-3/TRBV12-4	many	TRBJ1-1	-	CASRKVSLNTEAFF	TGTGCCAGCAGGAAAGTGAGCTTGAACACTGAAGCTTTCTTT
TRBV3-1	many	TRBJ2-1	-	CASSHEQTDEQFF	TGTGCCAGCAGCCATGAACAGACCGATGAGCAGTTCTTC
TRBV7-9	-	TRBJ1-6	-	CASSFWSYNSPLHF	TGTGCCAGCAGCTTCTGGTCATATAATTCACCCCTCCACTTT
TRBV6-1	many	TRBJ1-1	-	CASTWSRDSTEAFF	TGTGCCAGCACCTGGAGCAGGGATAGCACTGAAGCTTTCTTT
TRBV6-1	many	TRBJ1-1	-	CATHFLSENTEAFF	TGTGCCACTCACTTCCTTTCAGAGAACACTGAAGCTTTCTTT
TRBV3-1	many	TRBJ1-1	-	CASSHGRVGITEAFF	TGTGCCAGCAGCCATGGAAGGGTGGGGATCACTGAAGCTTTCTTT
TRBV7-9	-	TRBJ1-1	-	CASSSLQGEDTEAFF	TGTGCCAGCAGCTCCTTACAGGGTGAGGACACTGAAGCTTTCTTT
TRBV28	-	TRBJ1-1	-	CASRDPMNAEAFF	TGTGCCAGTCGGGATCCCATGAACGCTGAAGCTTTCTTT
TRBV4-2	few	TRBJ1-2	-	CASSEDRSNYGYTF	TGTGCCAGCAGCGAAGACAGAAGCAACTATGGCTACACCTTC
TRBV5-4	few	TRBJ2-1	TRBD2	CASGFGGGLSYNEQFF	TGTGCCAGCGGTTTCGGGGGGGGGCTTTCCTACAATGAGCAGTTCTTC
TRBV7-2	many	TRBJ1-1	-	CASSILVTEAFF	TGTGCCAGCAGCATACTCGTCACTGAAGCTTTCTTT
TRBV7-9	many	TRBJ2-2	-	CASSQGAGAGELFF	TGTGCCAGCAGCCAAGGTGCCGGGGCCGGGGAGCTGTTTTTT
TRBV6-5	many	TRBJ2-1	TRBD1	CASSQDRGRSNEQFF	TGTGCCAGCAGCCAAGACAGGGGGCGATCCAATGAGCAGTTCTTC
TRBV12-3/TRBV12-4	many	TRBJ2-5	TRBD2	CASSLAAVETQYF	TGTGCCAGCAGTCTAGCGGCGGTAGAGACCCAGTACTTC
TRBV10-3	many	TRBJ1-2	-	CAINRQGGINGYTF	TGTGCCATCAACCGGCAGGGAGGTATTAATGGCTACACCTTC
TRBV20-1	many	TRBJ2-5	TRBD2	CSALLAGGETQYF	TGCAGTGCTCTACTAGCGGGGGGAGAGACCCAGTACTTC
TRBV28	many	TRBJ2-5	TRBD2	CASVPRGAEETQYF	TGTGCCAGCGTACCGCGGGGGGCTGAAGAGACCCAGTACTTC
TRBV29-1	many	TRBJ1-1	-	CSVESTGGTEAFF	TGCAGCGTTGAGTCGACCGGGGGTACTGAAGCTTTCTTT